This T cell receptor beta chain was observed in a study of OX40 agonist ivuxolimab in advanced cancers. As for the study in general: Partial responses occurred in Three dose-escalation patients, one with hepatocellular carcinoma and two with cutaneous melanoma.

The trim removed 6 bases at V and 6 bases at J, leaving 6 bases unmatched. Germline V lookup: CDR1 MNHEY, CDR2 SMNVEV (reference sequence). The length of the CDR3 is 16 residues. Study-wide results and caveats: CD8+ T cells averaged more expanded clones than CD4+. By week 6 at 0.1 to 3.0 mg/kg, blood CD4+ and CD8+ T cells had expanded clonally.

Regarding this clone: Its specificity is not known.

Autoimmune disease history or systemic immunosuppression meant exclusion. Assay used: immunoSEQ multiplex PCR; TCRdb lists only in-frame clones, some missing. The sample lists 30,000 to 40,000 clones, 89% seen once, with 36% in the top ten. This TCR came from an adult with an advanced solid tumor such as melanoma, head and neck, liver or kidney cancer. This rearrangement joins TRBV27 to TRBJ2-1, with 15 bases aligning to TRBD2. The material sequenced was CD4+ or CD8+ T cells sorted from blood, taken in a trial of the OX40 agonist ivuxolimab. CDR3 DNA sequence: TGTGCCAGCAGCTACGGGACTAGCGGGGGGCGCAATGAGCAGTTCTTC. It yields the protein CASSYGTSGGRNEQFF.